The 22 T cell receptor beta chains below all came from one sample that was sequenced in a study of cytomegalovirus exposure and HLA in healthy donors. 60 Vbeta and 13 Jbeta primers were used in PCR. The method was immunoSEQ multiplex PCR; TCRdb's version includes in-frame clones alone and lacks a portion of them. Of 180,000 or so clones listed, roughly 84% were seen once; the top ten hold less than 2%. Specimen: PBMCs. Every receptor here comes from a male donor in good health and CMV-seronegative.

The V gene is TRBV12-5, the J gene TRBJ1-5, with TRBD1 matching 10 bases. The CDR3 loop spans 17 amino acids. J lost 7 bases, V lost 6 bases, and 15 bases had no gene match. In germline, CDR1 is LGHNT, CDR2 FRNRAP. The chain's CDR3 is CASGVSTGGWLGQPQHF. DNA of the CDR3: TGTGCTAGTGGCGTATCGACAGGGGGCTGGTTAGGACAGCCCCAGCATTTT.

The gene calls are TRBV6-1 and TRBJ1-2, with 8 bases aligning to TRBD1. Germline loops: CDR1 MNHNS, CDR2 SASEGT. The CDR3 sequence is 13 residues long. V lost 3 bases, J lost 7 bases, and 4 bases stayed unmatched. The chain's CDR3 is CASSETGASGYTF. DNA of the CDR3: TGTGCCAGCAGTGAGACAGGGGCTTCTGGCTACACCTTC.

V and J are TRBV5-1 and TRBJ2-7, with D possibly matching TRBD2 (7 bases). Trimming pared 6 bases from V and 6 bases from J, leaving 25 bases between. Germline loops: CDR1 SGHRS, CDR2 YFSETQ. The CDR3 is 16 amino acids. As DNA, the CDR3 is TGCGCCAGCACCCCGTGGGGGGCCCCAGGGGAGGGCGAGCAGTACTTC. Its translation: CASTPWGAPGEGEQYF.

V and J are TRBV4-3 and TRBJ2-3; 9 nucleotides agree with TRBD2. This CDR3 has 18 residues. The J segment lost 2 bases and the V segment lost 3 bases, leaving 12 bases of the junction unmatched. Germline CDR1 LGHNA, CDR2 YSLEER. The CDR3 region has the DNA TGCGCCAGCAGCCACTCCAATATAATAGCGGGAGACACAGATACGCAGTATTTT. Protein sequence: CASSHSNIIAGDTDTQYF.

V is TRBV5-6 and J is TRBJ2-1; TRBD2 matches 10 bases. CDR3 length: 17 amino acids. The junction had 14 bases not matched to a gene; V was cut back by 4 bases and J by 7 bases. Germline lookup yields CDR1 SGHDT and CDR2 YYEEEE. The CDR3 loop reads CASSPDGYSGRINEQFF. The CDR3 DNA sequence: TGTGCCAGCAGCCCGGATGGGTATAGCGGGAGGATAAATGAGCAGTTCTTC. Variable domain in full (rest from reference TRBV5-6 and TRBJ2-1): DAGVTQSPTHLIKTRGQQVTLRCSPKSGHDTVSWYQQALGQGPQFIFQYYEEEERQRGNFPDRFSGHQFPNYSSELNVNALLLGDSALYLCASSPDGYSGRINEQFFGPGTRLTVL.

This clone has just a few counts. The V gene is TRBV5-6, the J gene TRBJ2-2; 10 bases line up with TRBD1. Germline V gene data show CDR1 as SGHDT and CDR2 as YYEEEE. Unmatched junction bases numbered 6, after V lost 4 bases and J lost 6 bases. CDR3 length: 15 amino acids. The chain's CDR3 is CASSPPTGGSGELFF. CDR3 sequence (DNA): TGTGCCAGCAGCCCCCCGACAGGGGGCTCCGGGGAGCTGTTTTTT.

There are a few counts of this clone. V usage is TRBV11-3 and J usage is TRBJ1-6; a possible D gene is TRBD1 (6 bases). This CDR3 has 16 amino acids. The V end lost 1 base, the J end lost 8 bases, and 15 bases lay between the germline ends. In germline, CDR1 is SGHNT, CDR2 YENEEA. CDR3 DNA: TGTGCCAGCAGCTTAGTGGGGGGGGGCGGGCATTCACCCCTCCACTTT. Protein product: CASSLVGGGGHSPLHF.

The CDR3 nucleotides are TGCGCCAGCAGCAAAGAGATAAACCGGGACTCGGCCTACACCTTC. It specifies CASSKEINRDSAYTF. The chain combines TRBV5-1 with TRBJ1-2; tentative D call: TRBD1 (5 bases). Trimming stripped 4 bases from V and 10 bases from J, with 23 bases between. This CDR3 has 15 residues. Germline V lookup: CDR1 SGHRS, CDR2 YFSETQ.

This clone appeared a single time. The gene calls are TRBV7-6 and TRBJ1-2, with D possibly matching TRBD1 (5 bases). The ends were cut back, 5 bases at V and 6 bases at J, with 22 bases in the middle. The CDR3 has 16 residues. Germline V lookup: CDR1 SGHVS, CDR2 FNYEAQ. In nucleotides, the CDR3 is TGTGCCAGCAGCGGGCGACATGGGGGGGGACCTAATGGCTACACCTTC. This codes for CASSGRHGGGPNGYTF.

CDR3 coding DNA: TGTGCCAGCAGGACAGGGGGCGAAGAAAAACTGTTTTTT. Its translation is CASRTGGEEKLFF. The chain joins TRBV28 to TRBJ1-4; TRBD1 aligns across 10 bases. V dropped 6 bases and J dropped 8; count of bases not matched to a gene: 3. Germline CDR1 and CDR2: MDHEN and SYDVKM. This CDR3 has 13 residues. The full variable domain, rest sourced from reference TRBV28 and TRBJ1-4, is DVKVTQSSRYLVKRTGEKVFLECVQDMDHENMFWYRQDPGLGLRLIYFSYDVKMKEKGDIPEGYSVSREKKERFSLILESASTNQTSMYLCASRTGGEEKLFFGSGTQLSVL.

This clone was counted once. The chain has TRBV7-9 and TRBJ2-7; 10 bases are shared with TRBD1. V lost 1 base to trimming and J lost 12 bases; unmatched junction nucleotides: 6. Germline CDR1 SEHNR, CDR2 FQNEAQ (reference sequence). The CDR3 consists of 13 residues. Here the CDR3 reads CASSLDGTGDVYF. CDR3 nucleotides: TGTGCCAGCAGCTTAGATGGGACAGGGGACGTGTACTTC. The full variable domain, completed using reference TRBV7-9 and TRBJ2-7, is DTGVSQNPRHKITKRGQNVTFRCDPISEHNRLYWYRQTLGQGPEFLTYFQNEAQLEKSRLLSDRFSAERPKGSFSTLEIQRTEQGDSAMYLCASSLDGTGDVYFGPGTRLTVT.

CDR3 nucleotide sequence: TGTGCCAGTAGGCCTCCCGGGACAGCGGCCTATGGCTACACCTTC. As protein: CASRPPGTAAYGYTF. The chain has TRBV19 and TRBJ1-2, with TRBD1 identical over 7 bases. The germline V gene encodes CDR1 LNHDA and CDR2 SQIVND (reference sequence). This CDR3 spans 15 amino acids. V lost 6 bases to trimming and J lost 4 bases; unmatched junction nucleotides: 11.

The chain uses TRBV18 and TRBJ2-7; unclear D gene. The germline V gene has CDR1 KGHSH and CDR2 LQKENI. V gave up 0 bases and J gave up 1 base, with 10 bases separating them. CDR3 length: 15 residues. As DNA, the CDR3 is TGTGCCAGCTCACCACCGGTTTCAGGATCCTACGAGCAGTACTTC. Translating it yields CASSPPVSGSYEQYF.

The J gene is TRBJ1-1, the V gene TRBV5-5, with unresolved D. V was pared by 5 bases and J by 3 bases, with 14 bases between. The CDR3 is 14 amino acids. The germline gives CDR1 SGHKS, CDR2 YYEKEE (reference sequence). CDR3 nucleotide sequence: TGTGCCAGCAGGCAAGGGTTCGGGGACACTGAAGCTTTCTTT. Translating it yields CASRQGFGDTEAFF.

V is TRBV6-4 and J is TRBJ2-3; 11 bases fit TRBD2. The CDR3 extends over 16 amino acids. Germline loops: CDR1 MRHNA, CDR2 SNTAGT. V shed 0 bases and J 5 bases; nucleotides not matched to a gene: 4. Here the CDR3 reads CASSDSSLAGGDTQYF. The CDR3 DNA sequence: TGTGCCAGCAGTGACTCGAGCCTAGCGGGAGGAGATACGCAGTATTTT.

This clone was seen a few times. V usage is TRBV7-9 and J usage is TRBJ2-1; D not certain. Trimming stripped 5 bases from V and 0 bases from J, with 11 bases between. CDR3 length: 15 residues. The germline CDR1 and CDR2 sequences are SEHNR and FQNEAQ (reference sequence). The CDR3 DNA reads TGTGCCAGCAGCACGACTGCTAGCTCCTACAATGAGCAGTTCTTC. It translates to CASSTTASSYNEQFF.

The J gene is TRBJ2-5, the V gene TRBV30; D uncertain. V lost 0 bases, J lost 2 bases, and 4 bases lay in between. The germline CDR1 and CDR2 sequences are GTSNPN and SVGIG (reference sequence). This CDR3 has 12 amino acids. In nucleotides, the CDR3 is TGTGCCTGGAGTGTACAACAAGAGACCCAGTACTTC. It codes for CAWSVQQETQYF.

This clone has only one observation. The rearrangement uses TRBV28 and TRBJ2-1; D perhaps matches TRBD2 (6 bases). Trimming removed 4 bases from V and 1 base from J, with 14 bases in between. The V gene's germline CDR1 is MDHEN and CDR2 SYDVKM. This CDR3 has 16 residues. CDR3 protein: CASSSHTGLSYNEQFF. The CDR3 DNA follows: TGTGCCAGCAGTTCCCATACGGGACTTTCCTACAATGAGCAGTTCTTC.

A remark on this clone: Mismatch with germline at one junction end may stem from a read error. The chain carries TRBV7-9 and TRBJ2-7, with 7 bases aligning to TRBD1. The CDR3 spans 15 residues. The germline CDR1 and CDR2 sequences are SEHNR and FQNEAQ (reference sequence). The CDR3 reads CSSSLGQGVNYEQYF. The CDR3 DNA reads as TGTTCCAGCAGCTTAGGGCAGGGGGTGAATTACGAGCAGTACTTC.

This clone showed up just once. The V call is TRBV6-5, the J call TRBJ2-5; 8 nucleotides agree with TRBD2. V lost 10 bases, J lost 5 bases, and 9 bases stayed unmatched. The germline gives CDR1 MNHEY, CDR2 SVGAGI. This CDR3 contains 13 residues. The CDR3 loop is CAIAGTRGETQYF. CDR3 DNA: TGTGCCATCGCCGGGACTAGAGGGGAGACCCAGTACTTC.

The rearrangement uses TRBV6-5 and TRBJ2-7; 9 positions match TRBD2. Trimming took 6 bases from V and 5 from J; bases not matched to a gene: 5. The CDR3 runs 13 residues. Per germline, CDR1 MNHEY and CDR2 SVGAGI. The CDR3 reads CASSPGTSHEQYF. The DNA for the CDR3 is TGTGCCAGCAGCCCCGGGACTAGCCACGAGCAGTACTTC.

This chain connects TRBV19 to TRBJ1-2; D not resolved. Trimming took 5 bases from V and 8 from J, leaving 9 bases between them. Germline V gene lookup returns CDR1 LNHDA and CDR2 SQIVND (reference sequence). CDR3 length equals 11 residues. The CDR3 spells CASSAIRGYTF. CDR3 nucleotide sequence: TGTGCCAGTAGTGCTATCAGGGGCTACACCTTC. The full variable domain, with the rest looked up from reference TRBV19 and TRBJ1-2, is DGGITQSPKYLFRKEGQNVTLSCEQNLNHDAMYWYRQDPGQGLRLIYYSQIVNDFQKGDIAEGYSVSREKKESFPLTVTSAQKNPTAFYLCASSAIRGYTFGSGTRLTVV.